Listed below are T cell receptor beta chains from one sample, sequenced in a study of shared clonotypes between healthy human individuals. The data were produced by immunoSEQ multiplex PCR, yet TCRdb's version contains in-frame clones alone and is incomplete. The sample comprises about 1 million clones, 65% to 80% of which are singletons, and about 1.5% rests with the top ten. The source material was memory CD4+ T cells sorted from blood. All receptors come from a man younger than 35 in good health. Both conserved end residues are part of each CDR3. The order of the fields is CDR3 protein, CDR3 DNA, V gene, J gene, CDR3 length, clone size, D gene. A D gene is named only where the DNA matches it firmly. Rows may omit the clone size; those that give it use once, few, many or a size class.

CDR3: CASSLSGLVQFF
DNA: TGTGCCAGCAGTCTCTCAGGGTTGGTTCAGTTCTTC
V: TRBV6-5
J: TRBJ2-1
length: 12
size: .
D: .

CDR3: CASSRVGATNEKLFF
DNA: TGTGCCAGTAGCCGGGTCGGGGCAACTAATGAAAAACTGTTTTTT
V: TRBV19
J: TRBJ1-4
length: 15
size: .
D: .

CDR3: CSVGGWASENTDTQYF
DNA: TGCAGCGTTGGGGGGTGGGCTAGCGAGAACACAGATACGCAGTATTTT
V: TRBV29-1
J: TRBJ2-3
length: 16
size: .
D: .

CDR3: CASRGAKNIQYF
DNA: TGTGCCAGCAGGGGTGCCAAAAACATTCAGTACTTC
V: TRBV6-6
J: TRBJ2-4
length: 12
size: .
D: .

CDR3: CASSLGETQYF
DNA: TGTGCCAGCAGCTTAGGGGAGACCCAGTACTTC
V: TRBV11-2
J: TRBJ2-5
length: 11
size: few
D: .

CDR3: CASSFSNAGGETQYF
DNA: TGTGCCAGCAGTTTCTCCAACGCAGGGGGTGAGACCCAGTACTTC
V: TRBV28
J: TRBJ2-5
length: 15
size: .
D: TRBD1

CDR3: CASSTWDSFTDTQYF
DNA: TGCGCCAGCAGCACCTGGGACTCTTTCACAGATACGCAGTATTTT
V: TRBV5-1
J: TRBJ2-3
length: 15
size: .
D: .

CDR3: CASSLPLGNTIYF
DNA: TGTGCCAGCAGCCTCCCCCTTGGAAACACCATATATTTT
V: TRBV9
J: TRBJ1-3
length: 13
size: .
D: .

CDR3: CASSLEGGPLDTQYF
DNA: TGCGCCAGCAGCTTGGAGGGAGGGCCCTTAGATACGCAGTATTTT
V: TRBV5-1
J: TRBJ2-3
length: 15
size: .
D: TRBD2

CDR3: CATSREGGGYGYTF
DNA: TGTGCCACCAGCAGAGAGGGGGGAGGTTATGGCTACACCTTC
V: TRBV15
J: TRBJ1-2
length: 14
size: .
D: .

CDR3: CASSPSGGLTGELFF
DNA: TGTGCCAGCAGCCCTAGCGGGGGCCTAACCGGGGAGCTGTTTTTT
V: TRBV5-4
J: TRBJ2-2
length: 15
size: .
D: TRBD2

CDR3: CASSIGRGLGSNQPQHF
DNA: TGTGCCAGTAGTATAGGGAGGGGGCTAGGGAGCAATCAGCCCCAGCATTTT
V: TRBV19
J: TRBJ1-5
length: 17
size: few
D: TRBD1

CDR3: CASKGTVNSPLHF
DNA: TGTGCCAGCAAAGGGACAGTGAATTCACCCCTCCACTTT
V: TRBV2
J: TRBJ1-6
length: 13
size: .
D: TRBD1

CDR3: CASRLDDGTDTQYF
DNA: TGTGCCAGCAGGTTGGACGACGGCACAGATACGCAGTATTTT
V: TRBV28
J: TRBJ2-3
length: 14
size: .
D: .

CDR3: CASSLVNYGYTF
DNA: TGTGCCAGCAGCTTAGTAAACTATGGCTACACCTTC
V: TRBV7-9
J: TRBJ1-2
length: 12
size: .
D: .

CDR3: CASRQGSEWSNQPQHF
DNA: TGTGCCAGCAGACAGGGTTCTGAATGGAGCAATCAGCCCCAGCATTTT
V: TRBV7-4
J: TRBJ1-5
length: 16
size: .
D: .

CDR3: CASSPGLAVGELFF
DNA: TGTGCCAGCAGCCCTGGCCTAGCGGTCGGGGAGCTGTTTTTT
V: TRBV14
J: TRBJ2-2
length: 14
size: .
D: TRBD2

CDR3: CASSEDYRGFNEQFF
DNA: TGCGCCAGCAGTGAGGACTACAGGGGATTCAATGAGCAGTTCTTC
V: TRBV10-2
J: TRBJ2-1
length: 15
size: .
D: TRBD1

CDR3: CASRSAGKGYTF
DNA: TGTGCCAGCAGAAGCGCAGGAAAAGGCTACACCTTC
V: TRBV2
J: TRBJ1-2
length: 12
size: few
D: .

CDR3: CASSLAGGGNTEAFF
DNA: TGCGCCAGCAGCTTGGCGGGCGGGGGAAACACTGAAGCTTTCTTT
V: TRBV5-1
J: TRBJ1-1
length: 15
size: .
D: .

CDR3: CASRTTAKYGYTF
DNA: TGTGCCAGCAGAACGACAGCGAAATATGGCTACACCTTC
V: TRBV28
J: TRBJ1-2
length: 13
size: .
D: .

CDR3: CASSRDRGTYEQYF
DNA: TGTGCCAGCAGCAGGGACAGGGGTACCTACGAGCAGTACTTC
V: TRBV2
J: TRBJ2-7
length: 14
size: few
D: TRBD1

CDR3: CAWSRDSVEPNEKLFF
DNA: TGTGCCTGGAGTCGGGACTCAGTCGAGCCTAATGAAAAACTGTTTTTT
V: TRBV30
J: TRBJ1-4
length: 16
size: once
D: .

CDR3: CASSLASAKNIQYF
DNA: TGCGCCAGCAGCTTGGCCTCCGCCAAAAACATTCAGTACTTC
V: TRBV5-1
J: TRBJ2-4
length: 14
size: .
D: .

CDR3: CATRPDGAYEQYF
DNA: TGTGCCACCAGACCCGACGGAGCCTACGAGCAGTACTTC
V: TRBV15
J: TRBJ2-7
length: 13
size: .
D: .

CDR3: CASSPRRGDHYEQYF
DNA: TGTGCCAGCTCACCACGGAGGGGGGACCACTACGAGCAGTACTTC
V: TRBV18
J: TRBJ2-7
length: 15
size: .
D: .

CDR3: CASSAKLNTEAFF
DNA: TGTGCCAGCAGTGCAAAATTGAACACTGAAGCTTTCTTT
V: TRBV6-4
J: TRBJ1-1
length: 13
size: .
D: .

CDR3: CASSVGLAGGQVYF
DNA: TGTGCCAGCAGCGTAGGGTTAGCGGGGGGCCAGGTGTACTTC
V: TRBV9
J: TRBJ2-4
length: 14
size: .
D: TRBD2

CDR3: CASSPPSIAGDHEQFF
DNA: TGTGCCAGCTCACCACCATCGATAGCGGGAGATCATGAGCAGTTCTTC
V: TRBV18
J: TRBJ2-1
length: 16
size: .
D: TRBD2

CDR3: CASRVAGELFF
DNA: TGTGCCAGCAGAGTGGCCGGGGAGCTGTTTTTT
V: TRBV28
J: TRBJ2-2
length: 11
size: once
D: .

CDR3: CAGGPPTEYNEQFF
DNA: TGTGCCGGCGGCCCCCCCACAGAGTACAATGAGCAGTTCTTC
V: TRBV28
J: TRBJ2-1
length: 14
size: .
D: .

CDR3: CASSPNRVLGYTF
DNA: TGTGCCAGCAGTCCCAACAGGGTTTTGGGCTACACCTTC
V: TRBV27
J: TRBJ1-2
length: 13
size: .
D: .

CDR3: CASSTDRGTGELFF
DNA: TGTGCCAGCAGTACAGACAGGGGTACCGGGGAGCTGTTTTTT
V: TRBV25-1
J: TRBJ2-2
length: 14
size: .
D: TRBD1

CDR3: CASSLLSLMNTEAFF
DNA: TGTGCCAGCAGCCTTTTAAGCCTCATGAACACTGAAGCTTTCTTT
V: TRBV7-9
J: TRBJ1-1
length: 15
size: .
D: .

CDR3: CASSPNEEKLFF
DNA: TGTGCCAGCTCACCAAACGAGGAAAAACTGTTTTTT
V: TRBV18
J: TRBJ1-4
length: 12
size: .
D: .

CDR3: CASSGTVGSNSPLHF
DNA: TGTGCCAGTAGTGGGACGGTAGGCTCCAATTCACCCCTCCACTTT
V: TRBV19
J: TRBJ1-6
length: 15
size: .
D: .

CDR3: CASSLRGAITDTQYF
DNA: TGTGCCAGCAGCTTACGGGGGGCAATCACAGATACGCAGTATTTT
V: TRBV5-8
J: TRBJ2-3
length: 15
size: .
D: .

CDR3: CASSFLGSSGNTIYF
DNA: TGTGCCAGCAGCTTCTTAGGTTCCTCTGGAAACACCATATATTTT
V: TRBV11-1
J: TRBJ1-3
length: 15
size: few
D: .

CDR3: CASSLAVKGNYNEQFF
DNA: TGCGCCAGCAGCTTGGCGGTAAAGGGGAACTACAATGAGCAGTTCTTC
V: TRBV5-1
J: TRBJ2-1
length: 16
size: .
D: .

CDR3: CASSLVGETQYF
DNA: TGCGCCAGCAGCTTGGTTGGGGAGACCCAGTACTTC
V: TRBV5-1
J: TRBJ2-5
length: 12
size: .
D: .

CDR3: CASTGDRGNEQFF
DNA: TGTGCCAGCACTGGGGACAGGGGCAATGAGCAGTTCTTC
V: TRBV6-5
J: TRBJ2-1
length: 13
size: few
D: TRBD1

CDR3: CASSGGEQYF
DNA: TGTGCCAGCAGTGGCGGCGAGCAGTACTTC
V: TRBV2
J: TRBJ2-7
length: 10
size: .
D: .